This record looks at one T cell receptor (beta chain) sequence and its context. Its antigen remains unknown. The data were obtained in a study of neurological immune-mediated disorders. Study results and limitations: HTLV-1-associated myelopathy had the most TCR clonal expansion, and multiple sclerosis had the least, less than healthy controls.

TCRdb processed the 5' RACE reads anew with MiXCR; each CDR3 protein has one entry. The data show 65,000 to 75,000 distinct CDR3 sequences, with about 5.1% seen just once and 2% to 2.5% held by the top ten. The germline V gene encodes CDR1 MNHEY and CDR2 SVGEGT. The CDR3 has 15 amino acids. V gave up 5 bases and J gave up 1 base; unmatched junction bases: 6. Sequenced input: PBMCs. This TCR was sampled from a woman in her seventies with multiple sclerosis. The J gene is TRBJ2-3, the V gene TRBV6-2 or TRBV6-3; 7 bases fit TRBD1. The CDR3 nucleotides read TGTGCCAGCAGTCAAGGGGGACAGCGCACAGATACGCAGTATTTT. Residues: CASSQGGQRTDTQYF.